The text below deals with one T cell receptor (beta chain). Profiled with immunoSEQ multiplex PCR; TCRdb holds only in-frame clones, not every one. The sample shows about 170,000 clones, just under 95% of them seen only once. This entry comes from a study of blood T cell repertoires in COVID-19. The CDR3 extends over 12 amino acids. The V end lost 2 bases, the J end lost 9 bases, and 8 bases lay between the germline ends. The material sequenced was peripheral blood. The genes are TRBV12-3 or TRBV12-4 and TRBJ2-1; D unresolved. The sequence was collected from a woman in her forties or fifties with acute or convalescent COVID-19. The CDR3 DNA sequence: TGTGCCAGCAGTTTATGGGCCACTGAGCAGTTCTTC. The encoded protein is CASSLWATEQFF.